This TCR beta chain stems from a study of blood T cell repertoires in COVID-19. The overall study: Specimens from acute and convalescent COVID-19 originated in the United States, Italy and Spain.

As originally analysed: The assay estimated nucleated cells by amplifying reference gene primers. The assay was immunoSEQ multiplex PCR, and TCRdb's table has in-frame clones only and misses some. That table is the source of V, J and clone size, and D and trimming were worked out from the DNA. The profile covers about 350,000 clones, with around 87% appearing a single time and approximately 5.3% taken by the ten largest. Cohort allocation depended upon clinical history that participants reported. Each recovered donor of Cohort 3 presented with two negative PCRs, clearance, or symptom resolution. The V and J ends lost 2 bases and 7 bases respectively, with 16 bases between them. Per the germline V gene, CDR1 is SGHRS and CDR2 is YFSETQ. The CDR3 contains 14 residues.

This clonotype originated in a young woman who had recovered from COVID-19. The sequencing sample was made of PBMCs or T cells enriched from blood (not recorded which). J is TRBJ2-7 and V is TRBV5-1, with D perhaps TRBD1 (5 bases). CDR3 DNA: TGCGCCAGCAGCTTATTCTCAGGGTCCGGAGAGCAGTACTTC. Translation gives CASSLFSGSGEQYF.